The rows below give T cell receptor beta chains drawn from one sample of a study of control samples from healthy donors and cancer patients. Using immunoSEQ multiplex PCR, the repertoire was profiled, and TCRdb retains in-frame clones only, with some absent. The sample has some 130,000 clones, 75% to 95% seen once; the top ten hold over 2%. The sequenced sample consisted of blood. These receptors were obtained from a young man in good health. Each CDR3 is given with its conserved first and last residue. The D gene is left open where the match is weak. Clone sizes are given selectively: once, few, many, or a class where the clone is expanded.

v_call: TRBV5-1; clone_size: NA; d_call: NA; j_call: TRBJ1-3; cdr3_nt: TGCGCCAGCAGCATCACATCCTCTGGAAACACCATATATTTT; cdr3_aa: CASSITSSGNTIYF
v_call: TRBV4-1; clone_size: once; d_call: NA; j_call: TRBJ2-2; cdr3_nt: TGCGCCAGCAGCAAACCTAGCCCCGGGGAGCTGTTTTTT; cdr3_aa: CASSKPSPGELFF
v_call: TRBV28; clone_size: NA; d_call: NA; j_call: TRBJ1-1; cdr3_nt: TGTGCCATCCAACCCCCGAACACTGAAGCTTTCTTT; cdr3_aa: CAIQPPNTEAFF
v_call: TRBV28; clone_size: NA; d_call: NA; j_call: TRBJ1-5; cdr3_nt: TGTGCCAGCAGTACCAATGGGAAGCCCCAGCATTTT; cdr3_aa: CASSTNGKPQHF
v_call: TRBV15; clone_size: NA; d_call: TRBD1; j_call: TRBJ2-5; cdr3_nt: TGTGCCACCAGCAGAGAATTACAACAGGGGACCCAAGAGACCCAGTACTTC; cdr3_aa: CATSRELQQGTQETQYF
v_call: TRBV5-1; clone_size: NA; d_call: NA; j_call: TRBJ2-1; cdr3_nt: TGCGCCAGCAGCTTGATGGACGGGAGACGCAATGAGCAGTTCTTC; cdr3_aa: CASSLMDGRRNEQFF
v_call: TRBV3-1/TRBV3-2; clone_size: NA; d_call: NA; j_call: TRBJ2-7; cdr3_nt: TGTGCCAGCACCCCCGAGGGGGTCCCCTACGAGCAGTACTTC; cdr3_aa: CASTPEGVPYEQYF
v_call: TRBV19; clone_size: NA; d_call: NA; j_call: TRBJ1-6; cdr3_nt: TGTGCCAGTAGTATGTTACAGGGCGGGAATTCACCCCTCCACTTT; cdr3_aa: CASSMLQGGNSPLHF
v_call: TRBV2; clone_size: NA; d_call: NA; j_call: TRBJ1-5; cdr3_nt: TGTGCCACCAGATACAGTCCCTCTGGAAATCAGCCCCAGCATTTT; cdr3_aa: CATRYSPSGNQPQHF
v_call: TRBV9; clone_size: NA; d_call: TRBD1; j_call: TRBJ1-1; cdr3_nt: TGTGCCAGCAGCGTAGTGGCAGGGGGGACTGAAGCTTTCTTT; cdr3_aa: CASSVVAGGTEAFF